These 19 T cell receptor beta chains share one sample of origin, sequenced in a study of cytomegalovirus exposure and HLA in healthy donors. Primers: 60 Vbeta forward and 13 Jbeta reverse. Generated by immunoSEQ multiplex PCR, the TCRdb table keeps only in-frame clones and is missing some. The sample includes about 120,000 clones, roughly 65% seen only once; the top ten take 8% to 10%. Sequencing was performed on PBMCs. These receptors originate from a man aged 35-49 years in good health and CMV-seropositive.

The V and J genes are TRBV7-3 and TRBJ2-1; 14 positions match TRBD2. CDR3 size: 20 residues. V shed 5 bases, J shed 8 bases, and the junction held 20 bases outside the gene matches. Germline assignment: CDR1 SGHTA and CDR2 FQGTGA. The CDR3 DNA reads as TGTGCCAGCAGCGCCCTGACTAGCGGGGGGGCTGACTCGGTATCGGATGAGCAGTTCTTC. Translation gives CASSALTSGGADSVSDEQFF.

This clone was counted only a few times. This chain connects TRBV18 to TRBJ1-6, with D perhaps TRBD1 (6 bases). V lost 4 bases and J 0 bases, leaving 10 bases between the germline ends. The CDR3 runs to 16 residues. Germline CDR1 and CDR2: KGHSH and LQKENI. The CDR3 protein is CASSQGVASYNSPLHF. The DNA for the CDR3 is TGTGCCAGCTCACAGGGGGTAGCCTCCTATAATTCACCCCTCCACTTT.

This clone was found a few times. The chain employs TRBV7-2 and TRBJ1-5; weak D call: TRBD1 (5 bases). The CDR3 sequence is 15 residues long. V was shortened by 6 bases and J by 0 bases, with 12 bases between the two germline ends. The germline gives CDR1 SGHTA, CDR2 FQGNSA. The CDR3 DNA reads TGTGCCAGCAGTCGGGGGGAATATAGCAATCAGCCCCAGCATTTT. It yields the protein CASSRGEYSNQPQHF.

The chain combines TRBV29-1 with TRBJ2-5, with D possibly TRBD1 on 6 matching bases. This CDR3 is built from 12 residues. Germline values: CDR1 SQVTM, CDR2 ANQGSEA. V was cut by 5 bases and J by 4 bases, with 11 bases left in between. The CDR3 region is CSVNQGGETQYF. In nucleotides, the CDR3 is TGCAGCGTTAACCAAGGGGGAGAGACCCAGTACTTC.

This clone showed up just a few times. This chain connects TRBV9 to TRBJ2-2, with 8 bases matching TRBD2. The CDR3 totals 16 residues. V shed 2 bases and J 4 bases; nucleotides not matched to a gene: 7. Germline CDR1 and CDR2: SGDLS and YYNGEE. The CDR3 DNA is TGTGCCAGCAGCGTCGGCGGACTAGCACTCACCGGGGAGCTGTTTTTT. As protein: CASSVGGLALTGELFF.

V and J are TRBV23-1 and TRBJ1-5; no clear D. TRBV23-1 is recorded as an ORF, its role being uncertain. Trimming cost V 8 bases and J 1 base, with 15 bases left between them. The CDR3 consists of 15 residues. CDR3 nucleotides: TGCGCCAGCCGCCGGGGAGGCCCGAGCAATCAGCCCCAGCATTTT. Its translation is CASRRGGPSNQPQHF.

The chain couples TRBV30 to TRBJ1-4; 8 bases align to TRBD1. CDR3 length equals 15 residues. V was pared by 0 bases and J by 11 bases, with 11 bases of the junction left unmatched. In germline, CDR1 is GTSNPN, CDR2 SVGIG (reference sequence). DNA for the CDR3: TGTGCCTGGAGTGTAAGGTCACAGGGGGTCGGCAAACTGTTTTTT. Its protein product is CAWSVRSQGVGKLFF.

The gene calls are TRBV4-1 and TRBJ2-7; weak D call: TRBD1 (6 bases). Trimming stripped 4 bases from V and 1 base from J, with 14 bases between. Per germline, CDR1 MGHRA and CDR2 YSYEKL. This CDR3 has 15 amino acids. CDR3 protein: CASSRTLGQSYEQYF. The CDR3 DNA reads TGCGCCAGCAGCCGAACTTTAGGACAGTCCTACGAGCAGTACTTC.

CDR3 DNA sequence: TGTGCCAGCTCACCACCACTAGCCGGCGGTGAGCAGTTCTTC. Translated, it gives CASSPPLAGGEQFF. This chain joins TRBV18 and TRBJ2-1; possibly TRBD2 for D (6 bases). The CDR3 is made up of 14 amino acids. CDR1 is KGHSH, CDR2 LQKENI, per germline. V was pared by 0 bases and J by 9 bases, with 12 bases between.

V gene TRBV7-8 combines with J gene TRBJ2-1, with D unresolved. Trimming took 5 bases from V and 5 from J, leaving 16 bases between them. There are 15 residues in the CDR3. The germline gives CDR1 SGHVS, CDR2 FQNEAQ. CDR3 DNA: TGTGCCAGCAGCCTGGATGGATGGGCCGACAATGAGCAGTTCTTC. Protein sequence: CASSLDGWADNEQFF. Full variable domain (rest looked up from reference TRBV7-8 and TRBJ2-1): GAGVSQSPRYKVAKRGQDVALRCDPISGHVSLFWYQQALGQGPEFLTYFQNEAQLDKSGLPSDRFFAERPEGSVSTLKIQRTQQEDSAVYLCASSLDGWADNEQFFGPGTRLTVL.

The chain carries TRBV9 and TRBJ2-7; 7 bases agree with TRBD1. The CDR3 sequence is 13 residues long. Germline loops: CDR1 SGDLS, CDR2 YYNGEE. V lost 1 base and J lost 7; bases outside the gene matches: 5. CDR3 sequence reads: CASSVMTGREQYF. CDR3 nucleotides: TGTGCCAGCAGCGTAATGACAGGGAGAGAGCAGTACTTC.

The J gene is TRBJ2-4, the V gene TRBV19, with 10 positions matching TRBD1. Germline values: CDR1 LNHDA, CDR2 SQIVND (reference sequence). CDR3 size: 15 residues. V was clipped by 6 bases and J by 6 bases; unmatched bases: 8. The DNA for the CDR3 is TGTGCCAGTAGCCCCGGGACAGGGGCTGGAAACATTCAGTACTTC. Amino acids: CASSPGTGAGNIQYF.

This clone was seen more than once but under ten times. This chain links TRBV6-5 with TRBJ1-1; D perhaps matches TRBD1 (5 bases). Per germline, CDR1 MNHEY and CDR2 SVGAGI. The CDR3 totals 14 residues. V lost 2 bases, J lost 7 bases, and 14 bases lay in between. The DNA of the CDR3 is TGTGCCAGCAGTTACCCCGGGGGTGCACGTGAAGCTTTCTTT. Translated, it gives CASSYPGGAREAFF.

The chain couples TRBV10-1 to TRBJ2-3, with 10 bases matching TRBD1. V gave up 7 bases and J gave up 12 bases; unmatched junction bases: 10. The CDR3 runs to 13 residues. Germline V gives CDR1 WNHNN, CDR2 SYGVQD (reference sequence). CDR3 coding DNA: TGCGCCAGCAACCATGATGGACAGGGGGGCCAGTATTTT. Residues: CASNHDGQGGQYF.

V usage is TRBV30 and J usage is TRBJ2-4; D unresolved. Deletions cut 3 bases from V and 0 bases from J, with 12 bases between. The V gene's germline CDR1 is GTSNPN and CDR2 SVGIG (reference sequence). CDR3 size: 15 residues. In nucleotides, the CDR3 is TGTGCCTGGAGCGCCAGTGTCCTAGCCAAAAACATTCAGTACTTC. It translates to CAWSASVLAKNIQYF.

V gene TRBV7-9 combines with J gene TRBJ1-1; 11 bases align to TRBD1. CDR1 and CDR2 from the germline V gene are SEHNR and FQNEAQ (reference sequence). The CDR3 is 13 amino acids. J was trimmed by 11 bases and V by 8 bases; bases with no gene match: 10. CDR3: CASARAGQGVAFF. The CDR3 DNA reads as TGTGCCAGCGCCCGTGCGGGACAGGGGGTGGCTTTCTTT. The full variable domain, its missing parts supplied by reference TRBV7-9 and TRBJ1-1, is DTGVSQNPRHKITKRGQNVTFRCDPISEHNRLYWYRQTLGQGPEFLTYFQNEAQLEKSRLLSDRFSAERPKGSFSTLEIQRTEQGDSAMYLCASARAGQGVAFFGQGTRLTVV.

The V call is TRBV4-3, the J call TRBJ1-1; possibly TRBD1 for D (5 bases). The CDR3 runs to 13 residues. V was pared by 8 bases and J by 7 bases, with 17 bases between. Germline loops: CDR1 LGHNA, CDR2 YSLEER. The CDR3 nucleotides are TGCGCCAGCGGAGCCTGGGACTCTCGTGAAGCTTTCTTT. Translation: CASGAWDSREAFF.

The chain carries TRBV6-4 and TRBJ2-1; TRBD1 matches at 10 bases. The junction had 8 bases not matched to a gene; V was cut back by 9 bases and J by 9 bases. CDR3 length equals 13 residues. The germline V gene has CDR1 MRHNA and CDR2 SNTAGT. The CDR3 bases are TGTGCCAGGAGACAGGGGGCTAGGAGTGAGCAGTTCTTC. Its translation: CARRQGARSEQFF.

This clone turned up a few times. V and J are TRBV27 and TRBJ2-5, with D possibly TRBD1 on 6 matching bases. Germline assignment: CDR1 MNHEY and CDR2 SMNVEV (reference sequence). Trimming left V 6 bases short and J 5 bases short, with 25 bases between. This CDR3 comprises 17 residues. The CDR3 here is CASSASTGRPLWETQYF. The CDR3 DNA follows: TGTGCCAGCAGCGCGTCAACAGGGCGTCCCCTCTGGGAGACCCAGTACTTC.